What follows describes a single T cell receptor (beta chain). Sequencing was performed with immunoSEQ multiplex PCR; in TCRdb, only in-frame clones are kept and a portion is missing. Of 45,000 to 50,000 clones listed, 90% to 95% are singletons. The data stem from a study of T cell changes during pregnancy in multiple sclerosis. This CDR3 is built from 17 residues. V gave up 1 base and J gave up 0 bases, with 13 bases separating them. Germline V gives CDR1 LGHNA, CDR2 YSLEER. The sequences come from CD8+ T cells from peripheral blood mononuclear cells, collected before pregnancy. The gene calls are TRBV4-3 and TRBJ2-1; D is perhaps TRBD2 (6 bases). The origin of this receptor is a female donor with multiple sclerosis, enrolled in a pregnancy study. This CDR3 is CASSQVSGISSYNEQFF. The CDR3 DNA follows: TGCGCCAGCAGCCAAGTTAGCGGTATTAGCTCCTACAATGAGCAGTTCTTC.